This T cell receptor (beta chain) was observed in a study of vaccination and CD4 T cells after COVID-19. Looking at the study overall: Stimulation of the cells used overlapping spike peptide pools from SARS-CoV-2 and from the common cold coronaviruses HCoV-NL63, HCoV-OC43 and HCoV-229E.

As for treatment: approximately nine-day PBMC culture with coronavirus spike peptide pools or control peptides (ViraFEST assay). Only one count was recorded for this clonotype. What it recognizes is unknown. The V gene's germline CDR1 is MNHNS and CDR2 SASEGT. J gave up 4 bases and V 6 bases, and 10 bases lay outside the gene matches. This CDR3 contains 15 residues. The Oncomine TCR Beta short-read assay sequenced DNA from cultured CD4+ T cells. A single record per CDR3 protein comes from TCRdb applying MiXCR to the PCR reads. The sample shows 15,000 to 20,000 distinct CDR3 sequences, under 80% of them seen only once.

The chain uses TRBV6-1 and TRBJ2-5; 8 nucleotides align to TRBD1. The source of this sequence is a human donor who had recovered from COVID-19. Material: CD4+ T cells from blood, cultured in vitro. The CDR3 bases are TGTGCCAGCAGCCCCCAGGGGGCGGGAAGAGAGACCCAGTACTTC. It specifies CASSPQGAGRETQYF.